Listed here is a single T cell receptor (beta chain). The clone's antigen remains unknown. No base-level quality is on record; no much larger clone is a single base apart. V is reduced by 0 bases and J by 3 bases, leaving a spacing of 9 bases between them. CDR1 and CDR2 (SGHRS, YFSETQ) derive from the germline V gene. The CDR3, from cysteine to phenylalanine, totals 14 residues. The kept DNA is CDR3 alone, 42 bases in frame from the first base. This record comes from a study of blood T cells in healthy people across ages (dated by TCRdb to the mid-2010s). With respect to the entire study: In model experiments, roughly one uniquely barcoded TCR beta cDNA molecule per two T cells was captured by template switching. Age-related changes in TCR beta repertoire diversity were measured in the study by deep sequencing normalized with unique cDNA molecular identifiers. To avoid experimental bias, donors of different ages were spread randomly across the sequencing lanes. The donors were split into four age groups: young (average about 15 years), middle-aged (about 40), aged (around 67) and long-lived (under 90). The study analyzed two additional independent replicas of 1 million unique cDNA reads from the same blood draw for two donors, one aged 18 to 29 and one aged 80 or older.

The paper as a whole reports these results and caveats: Estimates of total diversity based on one million sequenced T cells were considered lower bounds and underestimates. Donor CMV infection status was unknown, potentially confounding age-related changes in expanded clonotypes. Observed TCR beta diversity per million T cells fell roughly linearly with age, and a significant reduction was already apparent by age around 44. Because profiling used bulk unsorted PBMCs, naive and antigen-experienced compartments could not be compared conclusively. Compared with the aged group, the long-lived group had more naive CD4+ T cells, fewer expanded clones and increased TCR diversity, a pattern suggesting age selection. There was a strong correlation between observed TCR beta diversity and the percentage of naive T cells measured by flow cytometry.

Library prep was done by 5' RACE. A second PCR of roughly 7 to 11 cycles was performed with a sample-barcoded 5' primer and a J-beta primer mix. A template-switch 5' adaptor carrying 12 random nucleotides introduced a unique molecular identifier onto each TCR beta cDNA molecule. Each sample yielded at least 2.5 million CDR3-containing paired-end reads. The Mint cDNA synthesis kit, primed by a TRBC-specific oligonucleotide, was used to synthesize first-strand cDNA from all RNA. After uracil-DNA glycosylase treatment, a first 18-cycle PCR used universal primers M1SS and BC2_uni_R on all cDNA. The authors processed their data as follows. For normalization, 1 million high-quality reads, each with a distinct molecular identifier, were randomly selected from each sample. Reads with shared molecular identifiers were discarded instead of being binned into consensus sequences. MiTCR, set to a Q25 quality threshold and the strictest error-elimination algorithm, was used for CDR3 identification, clonotype clustering and error correction. A nonparametric unseen species model with Euler transformation was used to estimate a lower bound on total TCR beta diversity. In-frame beta chains were kept once TCRdb had trimmed the public reads at Q25 with fastp and called clones with MiXCR. Each CDR3 protein appears once, grouped with its most common genes and DNA. TCRdb's processing, not the authors' own work, is the source of the V and J calls. The table for this sample lists fewer than 2 million distinct CDR3 sequences; approximately 39% of them were counted only once. Together, the top ten hold more than 20% of the sample.

The donors were some 36 Caucasian individuals from Russia, aged about 6 to 100 years, who were systemically healthy. Around 9.7 milliliters of peripheral blood were collected from each donor into EDTA-treated Vacutainer tubes. PBMCs were isolated by Ficoll-Paque density-gradient centrifugation, with at least 7 million obtained per sample. Trizol reagent was used to extract total RNA from the PBMCs, yielding at least 6 micrograms per sample. For every donor, flow cytometry on a PBMC aliquot measured the percentage of naive CD45RAhigh/CD27high T cells. The TCR comes from a human donor in good health. The chain couples TRBV5-1 to TRBJ1-1, and TRBD1 may be the D gene, going by 6 matching bases. Sample: blood. At the DNA level, the sequence is TGCGCCAGCAGCTTGGACAGGGCGGACACTGAAGCTTTCTTT. This codes for CASSLDRADTEAFF.